This T cell receptor beta chain was retrieved from a study of T cell responses to AZD1222 COVID-19 vaccine. This CDR3 contains 15 residues. In germline, CDR1 is SEHNR, CDR2 FQNEAQ (reference sequence). Trimming removed 3 bases from V and 10 bases from J, with 19 bases in between. This table comes from immunoSEQ multiplex PCR, and its TCRdb copy is limited to in-frame clones, with some not included. The table includes about 99,000 clones, about 85% detected once. This specimen consisted of peripheral blood, obtained on day 0 of AZD1222 vaccination. The chain is built from TRBV7-9 and TRBJ2-1; the D gene is possibly TRBD2 (5 bases). The TCR sequence derives from an adult in good health. CDR3 amino acids: CASSFSETSGIEQFF. Written as DNA, the CDR3 is TGTGCCAGCAGCTTTAGTGAGACCTCCGGGATAGAGCAGTTCTTC.